The entry below gives a single TCR beta chain sequence along with its context. Its antigen is unidentified. The junction does not match germline at one end; this may be a read error. These data originate in a study of tumor and adjacent non-tumor tissue in lung cancer. In the study overall: Patients were aged roughly 30 to 76, about 10 men and about five women, stage I to III. Regarding the study as a whole: Patients with more diverse tumor TCRs had worse survival.

A modified ARM-PCR protocol with three rounds of nested PCR amplified TCRbeta. MiXCR was run by TCRdb on the multiplex PCR reads, yielding one entry per CDR3 protein. The table has about 67,000 distinct CDR3 sequences, more than 65% seen once. The CDR3 covers 14 residues. The template was RNA from unsorted bulk tissue. More than 3 cm separated this lung sample from the edge of the tumor. V and J are TRBV12-3 or TRBV12-4 and TRBJ2-1; D is perhaps TRBD2 (6 bases). This clonotype was obtained from a man aged 55 to 70 with non-small cell lung cancer. The material sequenced was distant non-tumor lung tissue. The CDR3 DNA follows: TGTGCCAGCAGTTTACTTATTAGCGGCAATGAGCGGTTCTTC. This gives the protein CASSLLISGNERFF.